The clone carrying this T cell receptor beta chain was detected many times. Antigen: not known. This sample was taken from a study of T cell repertoires in cytomegalovirus infection. Each CDR3 protein gets one entry after TCRdb re-called the reads with MiXCR. Seen here are around 280,000 distinct CDR3 sequences, roughly 15% observed once, and the top ten hold roughly 8.7%. Study observations and caveats: HLA-C-restricted CMV clonotypes gave the most frequent clonotype in two of eight donors.

The V gene lost 5 bases and the J gene lost 0 bases, with 14 bases spanning the gap. The CDR3 loop spans 16 amino acids. Germline V gene sequence: CDR1 MNHEY, CDR2 SVGAGI. The specimen was PBMCs. The chain has TRBV6-5 and TRBJ2-1, with a weak D call TRBD1 (6 bases). This clonotype was obtained from a human donor in good health (CMV status not recorded). Some clones in this sample may be carry-over from other donors' samples. The CDR3 protein is CASSRDTFSSYNEQFF. The CDR3 DNA reads TGTGCCAGCAGTAGGGACACCTTCAGCTCCTACAATGAGCAGTTCTTC.